This TCR beta chain was sequenced for a study of cytomegalovirus exposure and HLA in healthy donors. Looking at the study overall: The same platform used for the 650 to 850 first-cohort repertoires was also used for the 90 to 150 validation repertoires, as a later analysis reported. Study-wide results and limits: The authors enumerated 150 to 200 TCR beta chains as linked to cytomegalovirus.

The CDR3 consists of 12 residues. The V gene's germline CDR1 is MNHEY and CDR2 SMNVEV (reference sequence). V trimming: 4 bases; J trimming: 7 bases; junction bases outside the gene matches: 3. This clone showed up just a few times. Its antigen is still unknown. TCRdb keeps only in-frame clones here, not all; method: immunoSEQ multiplex PCR. Among 120,000 or so clones listed, about 85% were seen once. The receptor was isolated from a woman under 40 in good health and CMV-seronegative. The V gene is TRBV27, the J gene TRBJ1-2; 7 bases are shared with TRBD1. Sequenced material: PBMCs. DNA of the CDR3: TGTGCCAGCAGTTCGACAGGGAGTGGCTACACCTTC. It encodes CASSSTGSGYTF.